This entry lists 27 T cell receptor beta chains sequenced from one sample in a study of T cells in Graves' hyperthyroidism and ophthalmopathy. RNA transcripts gave rise to amplified TCR beta CDR3 regions. TCR CDR3 regions were first amplified by RT-PCR with HTBI primers. TCRdb reprocessed the multiplex PCR reads with MiXCR, giving one entry per CDR3 protein. The data contain 610,000 or so distinct CDR3 sequences, roughly 46% of them singletons. Source material: peripheral blood or thyroid tissue (not recorded which). All receptors derive from a woman aged 18-35 years with Graves' hyperthyroidism.

With regard to this clonotype: This may come from a read error, since a much larger clone is one base off. The chain is built from TRBV18 and TRBJ1-1; a possible D gene is TRBD1 (6 bases). The CDR3 sequence is 14 residues long. The germline gives CDR1 KGHSH, CDR2 LQKENI. CDR3 nucleotide sequence: TGTGCCAGCTCACCATTACAGGGTCACACTAAAGCTTTCTTT. Amino acid sequence: CASSPLQGHTKAFF.

The table lists this clonotype with many counts. CDR3 bases: TGTGCCAGCAGGCGATGGGCAGGGAAGGGTGAAAAACTGTTTTTT. Translated: CASRRWAGKGEKLFF. The chain has TRBV11-2 and TRBJ1-4; maybe TRBD1 (5 bases). V shed 6 bases and J shed 7 bases, with 18 bases lying between them. The CDR3 length is 15 residues. Per the germline V gene, CDR1 is SGHAT and CDR2 is FQNNGV.

This clonotype was counted at least ten times. The rearrangement joins TRBV5-1 to TRBJ1-4, with D possibly matching TRBD1 (5 bases). Germline V gene data show CDR1 as SGHRS and CDR2 as YFSETQ. The CDR3 consists of 15 residues. V shed 2 bases and J shed 0 bases, with 8 bases lying between them. The DNA for the CDR3 is TGCGCCAGCAGCTTAACAGGTACAACTAATGAAAAACTGTTTTTT. As protein: CASSLTGTTNEKLFF.

This chain uses TRBV7-3 with TRBJ1-5, with 9 bases that match TRBD1. The ends lost 5 bases at V and 2 bases at J; junction bases unmatched: 4. The CDR3 has 15 amino acids. Germline values: CDR1 SGHTA, CDR2 FQGTGA. The CDR3 is CASSPDRGRNQPQHF. The CDR3 DNA reads as TGTGCCAGCAGCCCGGACAGGGGACGCAATCAGCCCCAGCATTTT.

The chain links TRBV7-8 to TRBJ1-2; D may be TRBD1 (6 bases). Germline assignment: CDR1 SGHVS and CDR2 FQNEAQ. The CDR3 is 15 amino acids. The V end was cut by 0 bases, the J end by 3 bases, with 11 bases between. The DNA for the CDR3 is TGTGCCAGCAGCTTAGCCGGGACACCCGACTATGGCTACACCTTC. Translation: CASSLAGTPDYGYTF.

A word on this clonotype: A much larger clone differs from this one at a single base, so this may be a read error. The J gene is TRBJ1-1, the V gene TRBV9; D unresolved. Trimming removed 5 bases at V and 4 bases at J, with 15 bases between. Germline assignment: CDR1 SGDLS and CDR2 YYNGEE. The CDR3 sequence is 14 residues long. Written as DNA, the CDR3 is TGTGCCAGCAGTTCGCAGGCGTTCGGCACTGAAGCTTTCTTT. Amino acid sequence: CASSSQAFGTEAFF.

The chain is built from TRBV2 and TRBJ2-4; D gene ambiguous. V shed 5 bases and J shed 0 bases, with 11 bases lying between them. This CDR3 contains 15 residues. Germline CDR1 is SNHLY and CDR2 is FYNNEI. CDR3 sequence reads: CASSNARLAKNIQYF. CDR3 DNA: TGTGCCAGCAGTAACGCCAGACTAGCCAAAAACATTCAGTACTTC.

In DNA, the CDR3 is TGTGCCAGCAGCGTAGCACTAGCGGGAGCAGATACGCAGTATTTT. It encodes CASSVALAGADTQYF. The chain carries TRBV9 and TRBJ2-3; 11 bases map to TRBD2. The CDR3 contains 15 residues. Trimming removed 0 bases from V and 4 bases from J; junction bases left unmatched: 1. Germline CDR1 is SGDLS and CDR2 is YYNGEE. Based on the CDR3 plus reference TRBV9 and TRBJ2-3, the full variable domain is DSGVTQTPKHLITATGQRVTLRCSPRSGDLSVYWYQQSLDQGLQFLIQYYNGEERAKGNILERFSAQQFPDLHSELNLSSLELGDSALYFCASSVALAGADTQYFGPGTRLTVL.

This clonotype was seen a few times. The genes are TRBV7-2 and TRBJ2-7, with 9 positions matching TRBD1. V trimming: 5 bases; J trimming: 3 bases; junction bases outside the gene matches: 17. CDR1 is SGHTA, CDR2 FQGNSA, per germline. The CDR3 length is 18 residues. The CDR3 loop is CASSRGGTGSTGRYEQYF. CDR3 bases: TGTGCCAGCAGCCGAGGGGGGACAGGGTCCACCGGGCGCTACGAGCAGTACTTC.

There are a few counts of this clonotype. The chain carries TRBV27 and TRBJ1-1; D gene ambiguous. V lost 5 bases to trimming and J lost 4 bases, with 11 bases between them. The CDR3 has 13 residues. Germline lookup yields CDR1 MNHEY and CDR2 SMNVEV (reference sequence). The CDR3 DNA sequence: TGTGCCAGCAGTCTAAGGACTTTCACTGAAGCTTTCTTT. Residues: CASSLRTFTEAFF.

This clonotype was observed at least ten times. The chain is built from TRBV19 and TRBJ1-1, with D hard to call. V was clipped by 6 bases and J by 1 base, with 15 bases between them. The CDR3 covers 15 residues. Germline V gene data show CDR1 as LNHDA and CDR2 as SQIVND (reference sequence). CDR3 coding DNA: TGTGCCAGTAGCGTCACGGGTTGGGGGAACACTGAAGCTTTCTTT. Translation gives CASSVTGWGNTEAFF.

The chain couples TRBV14 to TRBJ1-1; D is possibly TRBD1 (5 bases). The CDR3 loop spans 17 amino acids. Germline V gene sequence: CDR1 SGHDN, CDR2 FVKESK. Trimming took off 2 bases at V and 1 base at J, with 17 bases between the two ends. This chain's CDR3 is CASSQRAPWGQNTEAFF. CDR3 nucleotides: TGTGCCAGCAGCCAACGGGCCCCTTGGGGCCAGAACACTGAAGCTTTCTTT.

A note on this clonotype: At one of its ends the junction is not consistent with the germline gene, which may arise from a read error. The CDR3 spells CAGSLGQGTSPLHF. The CDR3 region has the DNA TGTGCCGGCAGCTTGGGACAGGGGACTTCGCCCCTCCACTTT. The chain carries TRBV7-8 and TRBJ1-6; 10 bases line up with TRBD1. Germline V lookup: CDR1 SGHVS, CDR2 FQNEAQ. The CDR3 has 14 residues.

Comment on this clonotype: This may be a read error, as it is one base from a much larger clone. The V call is TRBV6-5, the J call TRBJ2-2; 7 bases align to TRBD2. CDR3 length equals 18 residues. Germline V gene sequence: CDR1 MNHEY, CDR2 SVGAGI. The junction had 9 bases not matched to a gene; V was cut back by 2 bases and J by 0 bases. This CDR3 reads CASSYPHLAEANTGELFF. The CDR3 DNA is TGTGCCAGCAGTTACCCCCACCTAGCGGAGGCGAACACCGGGGAGCTGTTTTTT.

V is TRBV7-8 and J is TRBJ2-7; 9 bases line up with TRBD1. CDR1 SGHVS and CDR2 FQNEAQ come from the germline V gene. V shed 5 bases and J 5 bases; nucleotides not matched to a gene: 4. This CDR3 region has 13 residues. The CDR3 loop is CASSRDRADEQYF. DNA for the CDR3: TGTGCCAGCAGCCGGGACAGGGCGGACGAGCAGTACTTC.

The CDR3 region is CASSETGTGEAFF. CDR3 sequence (DNA): TGTGCCAGCAGCGAAACCGGGACAGGGGAAGCTTTCTTT. The chain carries TRBV7-9 and TRBJ1-1; 9 bases map to TRBD1. The trim removed 5 bases at V and 8 bases at J, leaving 6 bases unmatched. CDR1 is SEHNR, CDR2 FQNEAQ, per germline (reference sequence). The CDR3 spans 13 residues.

As concerns this clonotype: This may be a read error, as it is one base from a much larger clone. The conserved phenylalanine or tryptophan is not found at the CDR3 terminus, so this likely reflects a read error. Written as DNA, the CDR3 is TGTGCCAGCAGTTTAGCGGGACAGGGGTTTTATGGCTACACCCTC. Its translation: CASSLAGQGFYGYTL. The gene calls are TRBV12-3 or TRBV12-4 and TRBJ1-2, with 10 bases matching TRBD1. The trim removed 0 bases at V and 5 bases at J, leaving 3 bases unmatched. The CDR3 consists of 15 residues.

This clonotype came up many times. V usage is TRBV6-5 and J usage is TRBJ2-7; 10 bases agree with TRBD1. J gave up 7 bases and V 2 bases, and 5 bases lay outside the gene matches. This CDR3 comprises 14 residues. The germline V gene encodes CDR1 MNHEY and CDR2 SVGAGI. CDR3 nucleotide sequence: TGTGCCAGCAGTTACGTGGGACAGGGGATTGAGCAGTACTTC. Protein sequence: CASSYVGQGIEQYF.

This clonotype came up many times. The CDR3 sequence: CSARDYTGRYNSPLHF. The DNA of the CDR3 is TGCAGTGCTAGAGATTACACAGGGCGGTATAATTCACCCCTCCACTTT. The V and J genes are TRBV20-1 and TRBJ1-6, with D tentatively TRBD1 (6 bases). The germline V and J ends were trimmed by 0 bases and 4 bases, with 13 bases remaining between them. Germline V gene lookup returns CDR1 DFQATT and CDR2 SNEGSKA (reference sequence). The CDR3 length is 16 residues.

This clonotype has at least ten counts. The chain links TRBV29-1 to TRBJ2-5, with TRBD2 matching 8 bases. The germline V gene encodes CDR1 SQVTM and CDR2 ANQGSEA. This CDR3 has 14 residues. With 4 bases clipped from V and 2 bases from J, the junction kept 6 bases outside the gene matches. As DNA, the CDR3 is TGCAGCGTTGCCCGGGGGGGCGGGCAAGAGACCCAGTACTTC. This sequence encodes CSVARGGGQETQYF. Looking up the rest from reference TRBV29-1 and TRBJ2-5 gives the full variable domain: SAVISQKPSRDICQRGTSLTIQCQVDSQVTMMFWYRQQPGQSLTLIATANQGSEATYESGFVIDKFPISRPNLTFSTLTVSNMSPEDSSIYLCSVARGGGQETQYFGPGTRLLVL.

CDR3 DNA: TGTGCCAGCAGCCAAGATCTTCTAGCGGGAAACACCGGGGAGCTGTTTTTT. It translates to CASSQDLLAGNTGELFF. The chain recombines TRBV4-2 with TRBJ2-2; 9 positions agree with TRBD2. The CDR3 loop spans 17 amino acids. V dropped 0 bases and J dropped 2; count of bases not matched to a gene: 4. Germline-derived CDR1 and CDR2 are LGHNA and YNFKEQ.

The CDR3 loop reads CSTDRTYGYTF. As DNA, the CDR3 is TGCAGCACGGACAGGACCTATGGCTACACCTTC. The rearrangement uses TRBV29-1 and TRBJ1-2; 7 positions agree with TRBD1. The CDR3 totals 11 residues. V trimming: 8 bases; J trimming: 4 bases; junction bases outside the gene matches: 4. CDR1 and CDR2 (germline): SQVTM, ANQGSEA.

This clonotype was found many times. The gene calls are TRBV5-1 and TRBJ2-2, with TRBD2 identical over 7 bases. V lost 1 base, J lost 1 base, and 4 bases stayed unmatched. This CDR3 has 16 amino acids. The germline V gene has CDR1 SGHRS and CDR2 YFSETQ. CDR3 DNA sequence: TGCGCCAGCAGCTTGAGTCTAGCGGTGAACACCGGGGAGCTGTTTTTT. This encodes CASSLSLAVNTGELFF.

This clonotype was seen repeatedly, ten times or more. An end of the junction does not agree with germline; a read error may underlie this. The V call is TRBV7-9, the J call TRBJ2-2; TRBD2 agrees at 8 bases. The V gene's germline CDR1 is SEHNR and CDR2 FQNEAQ (reference sequence). The CDR3 length is 14 residues. CDR3 protein: CASSVSGNSGELFF. The CDR3 coding sequence is TGTGCCAGCAGCGTTAGCGGGAACTCCGGGGAGCTGTTTTTT.

V is TRBV6-6 and J is TRBJ2-7; 10 bases agree with TRBD1. The CDR3 covers 16 residues. V lost 6 bases to trimming and J lost 2 bases; unmatched junction nucleotides: 10. The germline gives CDR1 MNHNY, CDR2 SVGAGI (reference sequence). In nucleotides, the CDR3 is TGTGCCAGCAGCGAGAGTCCCGGGACAGGGGCCTACGAGCAGTACTTC. This sequence encodes CASSESPGTGAYEQYF.

The CDR3 DNA reads as TGTGCCAGCAGCTATACAGGGACTAATGAAAAACTGTTTTTT. This codes for CASSYTGTNEKLFF. This sequence joins TRBV11-2 and TRBJ1-4, with D maybe TRBD1 (6 bases). Trimming stripped 4 bases from V and 2 bases from J, with 8 bases between. The germline gives CDR1 SGHAT, CDR2 FQNNGV. The CDR3 is 14 amino acids. The variable domain in full, completed from reference TRBV11-2 and TRBJ1-4, reads EAGVAQSPRYKIIEKRQSVAFWCNPISGHATLYWYQQILGQGPKLLIQFQNNGVVDDSQLPKDRFSAERLKGVDSTLKIQPAKLEDSAVYLCASSYTGTNEKLFFGSGTQLSVL.

This clonotype was counted ten times or more. This rearrangement joins TRBV15 to TRBJ2-5; 7 bases agree with TRBD1. V shed 2 bases and J 5 bases; nucleotides not matched to a gene: 11. This CDR3 comprises 16 residues. Germline assignment: CDR1 LNHNV and CDR2 YYDKDF (reference sequence). DNA of the CDR3: TGTGCCACCAGCAGAATGGACAGGAGGATATGCGAGACCCAGTACTTC. Its translation is CATSRMDRRICETQYF.